The rows below give T cell receptor beta chains drawn from one sample of a study of T cell responses to AZD1222 COVID-19 vaccine. Some clones are missing from TCRdb's copy, which holds only in-frame ones; the method was immunoSEQ multiplex PCR. The sample has 100,000 to 150,000 clones; roughly 90% are singletons. Source: peripheral blood, taken on day 0 of AZD1222 vaccination. These receptors were collected from an adult in good health. Each CDR3 is given with its conserved first and last residue.

TRBJ2-7,TRBV5-1,CASSLGVRVGEGEQYF
TRBJ1-3,TRBV5-4,CASSFPGDTTIYF
TRBJ2-3,TRBV3-1/TRBV3-2,CASSPGTDRTDTQYF
TRBJ1-6,TRBV6-1,CASSERTGWNSPLHF
TRBJ1-1,TRBV4-3,CASSQESAGTDGAFF
TRBJ1-2,TRBV11-2,CASSRTETIYGYTF
TRBJ1-6,TRBV2,CASSLGQGYNSPLHF
TRBJ1-2,TRBV27,CASSPGGVNGYTF
TRBJ2-2,TRBV5-6,CASSSFRGSGYDTGELFF
TRBJ1-6,TRBV6-4,CASSVRTGASPLHF
TRBJ2-1,TRBV5-6,CASSLVSRDFGNEQFF
TRBJ1-1,TRBV20-1,CSARVGPEAFF
TRBJ1-5,TRBV6-1,CASNSDRASQPQHF